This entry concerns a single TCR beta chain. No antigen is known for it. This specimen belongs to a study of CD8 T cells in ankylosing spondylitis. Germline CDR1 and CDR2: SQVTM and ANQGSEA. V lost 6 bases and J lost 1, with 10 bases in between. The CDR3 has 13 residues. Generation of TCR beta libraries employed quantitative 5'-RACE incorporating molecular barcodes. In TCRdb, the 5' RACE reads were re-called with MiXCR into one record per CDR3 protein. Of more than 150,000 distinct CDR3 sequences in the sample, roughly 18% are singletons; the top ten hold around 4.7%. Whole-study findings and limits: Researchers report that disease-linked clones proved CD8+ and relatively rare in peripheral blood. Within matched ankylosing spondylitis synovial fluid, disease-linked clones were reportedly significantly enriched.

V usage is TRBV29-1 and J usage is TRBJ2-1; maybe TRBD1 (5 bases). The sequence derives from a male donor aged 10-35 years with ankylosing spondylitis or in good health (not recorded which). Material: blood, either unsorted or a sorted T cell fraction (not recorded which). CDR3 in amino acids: CSVTGVSYNEQFF. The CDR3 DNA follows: TGCAGCGTCACAGGAGTTTCCTACAATGAGCAGTTCTTC.